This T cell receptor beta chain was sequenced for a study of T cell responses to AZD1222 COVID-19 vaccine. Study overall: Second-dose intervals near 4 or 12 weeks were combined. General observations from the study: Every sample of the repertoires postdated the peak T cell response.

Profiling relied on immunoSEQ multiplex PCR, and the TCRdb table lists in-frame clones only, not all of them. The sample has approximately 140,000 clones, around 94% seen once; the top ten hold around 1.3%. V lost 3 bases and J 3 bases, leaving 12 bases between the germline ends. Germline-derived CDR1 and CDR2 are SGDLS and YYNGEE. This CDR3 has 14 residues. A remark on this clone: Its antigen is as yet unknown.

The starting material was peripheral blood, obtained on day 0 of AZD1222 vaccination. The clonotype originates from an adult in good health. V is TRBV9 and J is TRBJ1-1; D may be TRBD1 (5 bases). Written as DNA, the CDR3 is TGTGCCAGCAGCGGTGGGACGGACTACACTGAAGCTTTCTTT. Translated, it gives CASSGGTDYTEAFF.